This TCR beta chain appears in the sequencing data of a study of cytomegalovirus exposure and HLA in healthy donors. A remark on this clone: Its specificity is unknown.

The PCR contained 60 Vbeta and 13 Jbeta primers. This table comes from immunoSEQ multiplex PCR, and its TCRdb copy is limited to in-frame clones, with some not included. The sample contains fewer than 200,000 clones, 82% of which appear only once. Regarding the study as a whole: Cytomegalovirus-associated TCR beta chains were listed, numbering roughly 150. Several of the most significant clusters appeared linked to common viral pathogens, based on a later analysis. Earlier analysis looked at TCR beta V segments, and most were productive about 90% or about 30% of the time.

This TCR derives from a girl aged 2-15 years in good health and CMV-seropositive. Sequencing used PBMCs.

The CDR3 protein is CASSLSFQGYTEAFF. In DNA, the CDR3 is TGTGCCAGCAGTTTGAGCTTCCAGGGCTACACTGAAGCTTTCTTT. V is TRBV28 and J is TRBJ1-1; a weak D match, TRBD1 (5 bases). Germline lookup yields CDR1 MDHEN and CDR2 SYDVKM. CDR3 size: 15 residues. The ends were cut back, 3 bases at V and 3 bases at J, with 14 bases in the middle.